One sample yielded the 25 T cell receptor beta chains listed below, sequenced in a study of T cells in Graves' hyperthyroidism and ophthalmopathy. TCR beta CDR3 regions were amplified from RNA. During a first-round RT-PCR of the TCR CDR3, the HTBI primer set was used. Each CDR3 protein gets one entry after TCRdb re-called the multiplex PCR reads with MiXCR. The sample shows about 380,000 distinct CDR3 sequences, more than 14% of them seen only once. The sequenced sample was blood. The origin of the receptors is a young woman with Graves' ophthalmopathy.

DNA of the CDR3: TGTGCCACCAGTGATTCTGGTGCGGGGGACTTTACAGATACGCAGTATTTT. It is translated as CATSDSGAGDFTDTQYF. The V gene is TRBV24-1, the J gene TRBJ2-3, with TRBD2 matching 7 bases. Germline V gene data show CDR1 as KGHDR and CDR2 as SFDVKD. The ends lost 2 bases at V and 3 bases at J; junction bases unmatched: 10. The CDR3 is 17 amino acids.

The chain couples TRBV9 to TRBJ1-6; D ambiguous. Looked up from germline, CDR1 is SGDLS and CDR2 is YYNGEE. V dropped 4 bases and J dropped 7 bases, with 12 bases sitting between them. The CDR3 extends over 14 amino acids. The CDR3 loop reads CASSPGEANSPLHF. CDR3 nucleotide sequence: TGTGCCAGCAGCCCCGGGGAGGCCAATTCACCCCTCCACTTT.

The J gene is TRBJ2-1, the V gene TRBV7-9; 8 bases match TRBD2. V shed 5 bases, J shed 2 bases, and the junction held 8 bases outside the gene matches. The CDR3 covers 16 residues. Per the germline V gene, CDR1 is SEHNR and CDR2 is FQNEAQ (reference sequence). The DNA of the CDR3 is TGTGCCAGCAGCCAGCAAGGTAGCGGGACCTACAATGAGCAGTTCTTC. This gives the protein CASSQQGSGTYNEQFF. Filled out from reference TRBV7-9 and TRBJ2-1, the complete variable domain reads DTGVSQNPRHKITKRGQNVTFRCDPISEHNRLYWYRQTLGQGPEFLTYFQNEAQLEKSRLLSDRFSAERPKGSFSTLEIQRTEQGDSAMYLCASSQQGSGTYNEQFFGPGTRLTVL.

A word on this clonotype: A much larger clone lies one base from this, so it may be a read error. The conserved phenylalanine or tryptophan normally closing the CDR3 is absent here, so this likely arose from a read error. The chain links TRBV27 to TRBJ2-3, with 8 bases lining up with TRBD2. In germline, CDR1 is MNHEY, CDR2 SMNVEV (reference sequence). Trimming at V came to 3 bases and at J to 2 bases, leaving 7 bases not matched to a gene. This CDR3 is 16 amino acids long. CDR3 protein: CASSLGTRFNTDTQYL. Written as DNA, the CDR3 is TGTGCCAGCAGTTTGGGGACTAGATTTAACACAGATACGCAGTATCTT.

This clonotype was found a few times. The chain has TRBV15 and TRBJ2-3; TRBD2 aligns across 11 bases. This CDR3 spans 18 amino acids. V trimming: 4 bases; J trimming: 2 bases; junction bases outside the gene matches: 11. CDR1 LNHNV and CDR2 YYDKDF come from the germline V gene (reference sequence). The CDR3 loop reads CATSTLAGGRRITDTQYF. The CDR3 DNA reads as TGTGCCACCAGCACCCTAGCGGGGGGCCGAAGAATCACAGATACGCAGTATTTT.

The chain couples TRBV4-1 to TRBJ2-1, with D perhaps TRBD1 (5 bases). The CDR3 has 17 amino acids. With 0 bases removed from V and 0 bases from J, the gap between germline ends came to 12 bases. Germline assignment: CDR1 MGHRA and CDR2 YSYEKL. Here the CDR3 DNA reads TGCGCCAGCAGCCAAGATGAAGGGGTGAGCTCCTACAATGAGCAGTTCTTC. Protein product: CASSQDEGVSSYNEQFF.

This sequence joins TRBV2 and TRBJ1-4; D is possibly TRBD1 (6 bases). The CDR3 length is 15 residues. Germline CDR1 SNHLY, CDR2 FYNNEI. Trimming cost V 6 bases and J 7 bases, with 18 bases left between them. The DNA for the CDR3 is TGTGCCAGCAGACAAGTCGGGGGGCTTTTTGAAAAACTGTTTTTT. Residues: CASRQVGGLFEKLFF.

This sequence joins TRBV6-5 and TRBJ1-4, with a possible D match to TRBD1 (6 bases). CDR1 and CDR2 from the germline V gene are MNHEY and SVGAGI. The CDR3 length is 17 residues. V was trimmed by 4 bases and J by 0 bases, leaving 15 bases between them. DNA for the CDR3: TGTGCCAGCAGTTCTACAGGGCGCTCTGCAACTAATGAAAAACTGTTTTTT. This codes for CASSSTGRSATNEKLFF.

This clonotype has only a few counts. This chain uses TRBV10-1 with TRBJ1-1, with D tentatively TRBD1 (5 bases). This CDR3 comprises 14 residues. CDR1 is WNHNN, CDR2 SYGVQD, per germline (reference sequence). The V and J ends lost 4 bases and 4 bases respectively, with 13 bases between them. In DNA form, the CDR3 reads TGCGCCAGCAGTGCCCGAGACAGAGCCACTGAAGCTTTCTTT. This translates into CASSARDRATEAFF.

This clonotype was recorded at least ten times. This chain connects TRBV5-6 to TRBJ2-7, with 9 bases lining up with TRBD1. The ends lost 3 bases at V and 6 bases at J; junction bases unmatched: 4. The CDR3 has 13 residues. Germline values: CDR1 SGHDT, CDR2 YYEEEE. The CDR3 bases are TGTGCCAGCAGCTCGGACAGGGGATTCGAGCAGTACTTC. This translates into CASSSDRGFEQYF.

This clonotype showed up just a few times. The chain employs TRBV5-4 and TRBJ1-1; D gene unclear. V lost 1 base to trimming and J lost 1 base, with 8 bases between them. The CDR3 extends over 14 amino acids. Germline CDR1 and CDR2: SGHNT and YYREEE (reference sequence). CDR3 amino acids: CASSLSWENTEAFF. CDR3 nucleotide sequence: TGTGCCAGCAGCTTGTCATGGGAGAACACTGAAGCTTTCTTT.

The sample holds many counts of this clonotype. The chain joins TRBV6-1 to TRBJ1-1, with 9 bases identical to TRBD1. This CDR3 comprises 15 residues. V lost 7 bases and J lost 6; bases outside the gene matches: 12. Germline CDR1 reads MNHNS; CDR2 reads SASEGT. The chain's CDR3 is CASTFIQGATAEAFF. The CDR3 DNA follows: TGTGCCAGCACCTTTATACAGGGGGCCACGGCTGAAGCTTTCTTT.

A note on this clonotype: Likely a read error: the CDR3 ends without its conserved phenylalanine or tryptophan. The chain is built from TRBV6-4 and TRBJ2-7; D perhaps matches TRBD1 (6 bases). This CDR3 spans 14 amino acids. Trimming left V 3 bases short and J 6 bases short, with 15 bases between. Germline values: CDR1 MRHNA, CDR2 SNTAGT. The CDR3 loop is CASSESGDAGEQYL. CDR3 sequence (DNA): TGTGCCAGCAGTGAATCAGGGGATGCCGGCGAGCAGTACCTC.

Only a few counts were recorded for this clonotype. The rearrangement links TRBV27 to TRBJ1-1, with TRBD1 matching over 7 bases. The trim removed 2 bases at V and 3 bases at J, leaving 3 bases unmatched. There are 14 residues in the CDR3. Germline V gene sequence: CDR1 MNHEY, CDR2 SMNVEV (reference sequence). The DNA for the CDR3 is TGTGCCAGCAGTTTAGAGGGGGCGTACACTGAAGCTTTCTTT. Translated: CASSLEGAYTEAFF.

This clonotype was seen repeatedly, ten times or more. This sequence joins TRBV28 and TRBJ1-1; the D gene is possibly TRBD1 (5 bases). Trimming took 7 bases from V and 2 from J, leaving 26 bases between them. The germline V gene has CDR1 MDHEN and CDR2 SYDVKM. The CDR3 covers 18 residues. CDR3 DNA: TGTGCCAGCACATTCCTTCGATCGGGGGTTCGCTCCAACACTGAAGCTTTCTTT. Residues: CASTFLRSGVRSNTEAFF.

This clonotype was counted at least ten times. The rearrangement joins TRBV5-1 to TRBJ2-7; maybe TRBD2 (5 bases). The CDR3 runs to 13 residues. The germline V gene encodes CDR1 SGHRS and CDR2 YFSETQ. V was trimmed by 2 bases and J by 7 bases, leaving 13 bases between them. CDR3 amino acids: CASSFSLSGEQYF. The CDR3 DNA is TGCGCCAGCAGCTTCTCTCTCTCGGGGGAGCAGTACTTC.

The chain is built from TRBV20-1 and TRBJ2-3, with TRBD2 matching 16 bases. Trimming cost V 2 bases and J 3 bases; bases outside gene matches: 8. CDR3 length: 18 amino acids. Looked up from germline, CDR1 is DFQATT and CDR2 is SNEGSKA (reference sequence). In DNA, the CDR3 is TGCAGTGCTAGATTCCCGGGACTAGCGGGGGGGCAGACAGATACGCAGTATTTT. The encoded protein is CSARFPGLAGGQTDTQYF.

This clonotype was picked up many times. V is TRBV7-3 and J is TRBJ2-1; 10 bases are a match to TRBD2. V gave up 3 bases and J gave up 5 bases; unmatched junction bases: 10. This CDR3 spans 17 amino acids. Germline V lookup: CDR1 SGHTA, CDR2 FQGTGA. This chain's CDR3 is CASSFGLGLADHNEQFF. Here the CDR3 DNA reads TGTGCCAGCAGCTTCGGGTTAGGACTAGCGGACCACAATGAGCAGTTCTTC.

This clonotype was observed once. The chain couples TRBV6-2 or TRBV6-3 to TRBJ2-7; the match to TRBD2 covers 8 bases. Germline V lookup: CDR1 MNHEY, CDR2 SVGEGT. V trimming: 8 bases; J trimming: 3 bases; junction bases outside the gene matches: 9. The CDR3 extends over 14 amino acids. The DNA for the CDR3 is TGTGCCAGCGGTTCTGGGACTAGAAACTACGAGCAGTACTTC. Its protein is CASGSGTRNYEQYF.

V usage is TRBV18 and J usage is TRBJ2-1, with TRBD2 identical over 12 bases. With V trimmed by 0 bases and J by 7 bases, 4 bases remained unmatched. The CDR3 is 16 residues long. The germline CDR1 and CDR2 sequences are KGHSH and LQKENI. The CDR3 is CASSPPLAGGPNEQFF. The CDR3 nucleotides read TGTGCCAGCTCACCACCCCTAGCGGGGGGGCCAAATGAGCAGTTCTTC.

This clonotype was counted many times. CDR3 DNA sequence: TGTGCCAGCAGTACTGACAGGGGGGGTAATGAGCAGTTCTTC. Translation: CASSTDRGGNEQFF. The rearrangement links TRBV6-4 to TRBJ2-1; 9 bases map to TRBD1. Trimming cost V 5 bases and J 7 bases; bases outside gene matches: 6. The germline CDR1 and CDR2 sequences are MRHNA and SNTAGT. CDR3 length: 14 amino acids.

This clonotype was counted ten times or more. V usage is TRBV5-1 and J usage is TRBJ2-7, with TRBD1 as a possible D gene (6 bases). This CDR3 region has 13 residues. The germline V gene encodes CDR1 SGHRS and CDR2 YFSETQ. Trimming took 3 bases from V and 2 from J, leaving 9 bases between them. This CDR3 reads CASSSDRTYEQYF. In DNA form, the CDR3 reads TGCGCCAGCAGCTCCGACAGGACCTACGAGCAGTACTTC. The full variable domain, rest sourced from reference TRBV5-1 and TRBJ2-7, is KAGVTQTPRYLIKTRGQQVTLSCSPISGHRSVSWYQQTPGQGLQFLFEYFSETQRNKGNFPGRFSGRQFSNSRSEMNVSTLELGDSALYLCASSSDRTYEQYFGPGTRLTVT.

There are many counts of this clonotype. The rearrangement links TRBV30 to TRBJ1-5; tentatively, D is TRBD1 (6 bases). Germline CDR1 and CDR2: GTSNPN and SVGIG (reference sequence). Trimming took off 1 base at V and 2 bases at J, with 12 bases between the two ends. CDR3 length: 15 residues. CDR3 in DNA: TGTGCCTGGAGTGAAACAGGGTTTCGCAATCAGCCCCAGCATTTT. Protein: CAWSETGFRNQPQHF.

This clonotype came up many times. The V call is TRBV28, the J call TRBJ1-4, with D perhaps matching TRBD1 (5 bases). The CDR3 is 14 residues long. Germline CDR1 is MDHEN and CDR2 is SYDVKM. The ends were cut back, 2 bases at V and 4 bases at J, with 8 bases in the middle. CDR3 DNA: TGTGCCAGCAGTTTAATGGACAATAATGAAAAACTGTTTTTT. Translation gives CASSLMDNNEKLFF. The whole variable domain, remainder taken from reference TRBV28 and TRBJ1-4, is DVKVTQSSRYLVKRTGEKVFLECVQDMDHENMFWYRQDPGLGLRLIYFSYDVKMKEKGDIPEGYSVSREKKERFSLILESASTNQTSMYLCASSLMDNNEKLFFGSGTQLSVL.

The sample holds many counts of this clonotype. This chain links TRBV5-1 with TRBJ2-7, with TRBD2 matching 7 bases. The CDR3 consists of 16 residues. CDR1 and CDR2 from the germline V gene are SGHRS and YFSETQ. Trimming removed 0 bases from V and 1 base from J; junction bases left unmatched: 7. CDR3 residues: CASSLAGGTQSYEQYF. CDR3 coding DNA: TGCGCCAGCAGCTTGGCCGGGGGGACTCAATCCTACGAGCAGTACTTC.